This TCR beta chain is from a study of T cells in Graves' hyperthyroidism and ophthalmopathy (dated by TCRdb to about 2019). With regard to the full study: Peripheral blood samples were taken at initial diagnosis, before any treatment was given. To identify distinguishing TCR V-J signatures, a discovery cohort of around 100 patients was used, comprising 40 to 45 with Graves' ophthalmopathy and 55 to 65 with stable Graves' hyperthyroidism. An independent validation cohort of 18 to 20 hyperthyroidism patients and approximately 17 patients who later progressed to ophthalmopathy tested prospective prediction of ophthalmopathy. For training and testing, the 100 or so patients in the discovery cohort were randomly divided in a 7:3 ratio. The study also compared thyroid tissue and blood T-cell repertoires from about 6 Graves' hyperthyroidism patients. After sampling, hyperthyroidism patients received methimazole starting at 30 mg daily, and ophthalmopathy patients received high-dose intravenous methylprednisolone. According to the paper, TCR Vbeta CDR3 sequencing was carried out on some 140 peripheral blood samples, which came from around 43 ophthalmopathy, roughly 75 hyperthyroidism and some 17 progressor patients.

The paper as a whole reports these results and caveats: During validation, the model predicted progression to ophthalmopathy a median of about 6.3 months ahead of onset, with almost 71% sensitivity and less than 85% specificity. Blood samples also contained most of the expanded thyroid clonotypes (frequency above 0.001), which suggests that blood repertoires may reflect thyroid immune responses. A model built on a 13 V-J signature distinguished ophthalmopathy from stable hyperthyroidism, reaching 87.88% sensitivity and 81% to 83% specificity in cross-validation and 80%/75% in testing. No statistical method was used to fix the sample size in advance, and group allocation was not hidden from the investigators.

Moderately to severely active disease, a Clinical Activity Score of at least 3, a NOSPECS grade of at least 4, and a duration under 3 months were present in ophthalmopathy patients. Exclusion was applied to patients with uncontrolled infections, other autoimmune diseases, pregnancy or lactation. Clinical symptoms, serum thyroxine and TRAb, thyroid ultrasound, and orbital computed tomography formed the basis for the diagnoses. PBMCs were isolated from 10 ml of fresh peripheral blood by Ficoll-Paque density gradient centrifugation. Total RNA was extracted using Trizol reagent, and RNA quality was assessed on an Agilent 2100 Bioanalyzer. Amplification of TCR beta CDR3 regions was carried out from RNA transcripts. The TCR CDR3 was subjected to a first round of RT-PCR using the HTBI primer set and the Qiagen OneStep RT-PCR kit. A second multiplex PCR round built the libraries, followed by size selection and purification. Paired-end sequencing of the libraries was performed with 100 bp reads on an Illumina HiSeq2000. Regarding the original processing steps: SOAPnuke was used to process the raw data, removing reads that contained adapters or uncalled bases, had a mean Phred below 15, or lacked an exact match to the constant primer or identifier. COPE v1.2.5 was used to merge high-quality paired reads, and clonotypes were defined as unique nucleotide sequences. MiTCR v1.1 was used to align clonotypes to the IMGT TRBV, TRBD and TRBJ reference segments. Analysis was restricted to V-J combinations with a frequency above 0.0001, which covered over 98% of repertoires. A TCS score was defined as the ratio of F50 (clonal expansion) to E x V (chaos), with BLOSUM62-based TCRdist applied between CDR3 peptides within each V-J. Welch's t-statistics and random forest reduced 514 V-J features to 13, which were used in a naive Bayes classifier (R e1071). The public reads were reprocessed in TCRdb via fastp at Q25 and MiXCR, keeping in-frame beta chains. Duplicate CDR3 protein sequences are folded into a single record with the most common DNA and genes. The authors' filters were not applied to this entry. For this sample the table gives 390,000 or so distinct CDR3 sequences, of which roughly 14% were detected only once. The ten largest clonotypes hold roughly an eighth of the sample.

This clonotype has a count of ten or more. The specificity of this receptor is unknown. Base qualities are missing; no much larger clone stands one base away. CDR1 is given as LGHDT and CDR2 as YNNKEL, both from the germline V gene (reference sequence). Cut back by 1 base and 5 bases, the V and J ends lie 9 bases apart. The CDR3 runs 14 residues from the cysteine to the phenylalanine. The retained sequence is limited to the CDR3, 42 bases, with the frame set at the first base. The sequenced sample was blood. The rearrangement joined TRBV3-1 to TRBJ1-5, with no D gene named confidently. The sequence derives from a man aged 18 to 35 with Graves' ophthalmopathy. The CDR3 reads CASSQGFPHQPQHF. The sequenced DNA is TGTGCCAGCAGCCAAGGGTTCCCCCATCAGCCCCAGCATTTT. Where the CDR3 stops, the reference TRBV3-1 and TRBJ1-5 genes take over; the full variable domain is DTAVSQTPKYLVTQMGNDKSIKCEQNLGHDTMYWYKQDSKKFLKIMFSYNNKELIINETVPNRFSPKSPDKAHLNLHINSLELGDSAVYFCASSQGFPHQPQHFGDGTRLSIL.